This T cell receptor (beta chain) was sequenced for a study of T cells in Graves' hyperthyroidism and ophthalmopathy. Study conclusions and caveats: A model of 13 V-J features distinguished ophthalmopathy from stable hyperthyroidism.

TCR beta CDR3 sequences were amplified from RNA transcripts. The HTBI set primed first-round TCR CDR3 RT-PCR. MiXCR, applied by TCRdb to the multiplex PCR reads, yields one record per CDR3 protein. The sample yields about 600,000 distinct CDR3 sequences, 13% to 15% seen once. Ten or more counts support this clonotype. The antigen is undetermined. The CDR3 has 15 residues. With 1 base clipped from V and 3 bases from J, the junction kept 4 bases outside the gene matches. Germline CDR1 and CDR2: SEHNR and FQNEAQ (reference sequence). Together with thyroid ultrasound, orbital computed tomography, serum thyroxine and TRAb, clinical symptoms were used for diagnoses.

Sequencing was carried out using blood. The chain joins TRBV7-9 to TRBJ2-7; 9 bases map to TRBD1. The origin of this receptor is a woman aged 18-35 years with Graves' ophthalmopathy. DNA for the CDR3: TGTGCCAGCAGCTTAGTTGGGACAGGGAACTACGAGCAGTACTTC. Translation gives CASSLVGTGNYEQYF.